This T cell receptor (beta chain) was profiled in a study of shared clonotypes between healthy human individuals. Germline V gene data show CDR1 as SGHNT and CDR2 as YYREEE (reference sequence). The trim removed 4 bases at V and 4 bases at J, leaving 9 bases unmatched. This CDR3 spans 15 amino acids. TCRdb's table, derived via immunoSEQ multiplex PCR, lists solely in-frame clones and lacks some. Of about 2.1 million clones in the sample, 80% to 95% are singletons; the top ten hold roughly 1.7%. Positively selected for CCR7, the CD45RO-negative cells used as naive CD8 cells excluded terminally differentiated effector memory CD45RA+ cells. Recent acute infections and vaccinations were absent in the healthy HIV-negative adult donors.

What was sequenced was naive CD8+ T cells from PBMCs. This sequence originates from a man between 18 and 35 years old in good health. Some clones in this sample may be carry-over from other donors' samples. The chain has TRBV5-4 and TRBJ2-7, with 9 bases identical to TRBD2. This CDR3 is CASSPETSGDYEQYF. As DNA, the CDR3 is TGTGCCAGCAGCCCGGAGACTAGCGGAGATTACGAGCAGTACTTC.